This T cell receptor beta chain was profiled in a study of T cells expressing NK-cell markers. CDR1 is LGHNA and CDR2 is YSLEER in the germline V gene. CDR3 length: 16 amino acids. TCRdb re-called the 5' RACE reads; one entry per CDR3 protein, DNA not given. This repertoire includes hundreds of thousands of distinct CDR3 sequences. The genes are TRBV4-3 and TRBJ2-3. Sequenced: blood T cells: a sorted CD56 or NKG2C T cell subset, CD4+ or CD8+ T cells, or bulk PBMC T cells (not recorded which). The source of this sequence is a woman aged 18 to 75 in good health. CDR3 residues: CASSRRLAESTDTQYF.